These T cell receptor beta chains were read from a single sample in a study of T cells after yellow fever vaccination. TCRdb reprocessed the 5' RACE reads with MiXCR, giving one entry per CDR3 protein. This table has some 290,000 distinct CDR3 sequences, about 11% appearing once. The sequencing here drew on CD4+ T cells sorted from PBMCs, taken 45 days after the yellow fever booster vaccination. The receptors were gathered from a man between 18 and 29 years old who received the YFV17D yellow fever vaccine. The CDR3 runs from the conserved cysteine through the conserved F or W. The D gene is left open where the match is weak. The size field is filled for only some rows; it gives once, few, many or a size class.

TRBV20-1	NA	TRBJ2-1	NA	CSGDRELSYNEQFF	TGCAGTGGGGACCGGGAGCTCTCCTACAATGAGCAGTTCTTC
TRBV18	few	TRBJ1-5	NA	CASSLNSGPQEPQHF	TGTGCCAGCTCCCTGAACAGTGGCCCGCAAGAACCCCAGCATTTT
TRBV6-1	NA	TRBJ1-4	NA	CASSEGSGVEKLFF	TGTGCCAGCAGTGAAGGATCGGGAGTTGAAAAACTGTTTTTT
TRBV18	many	TRBJ1-1	NA	CASSPPGAVKRGVTEAFF	TGTGCCAGCTCACCACCGGGGGCGGTGAAACGTGGGGTCACTGAAGCTTTCTTT
TRBV20-1	NA	TRBJ1-5	NA	CSARIRGEQPQHF	TGCAGTGCTAGAATCAGGGGTGAACAGCCCCAGCATTTT
TRBV5-1	few	TRBJ1-1	NA	CASSLGVEAFF	TGCGCCAGCAGCCTGGGGGTGGAAGCTTTCTTT
TRBV7-2	NA	TRBJ1-2	NA	CASSLVPLNYGYTF	TGTGCCAGCAGCTTAGTCCCTCTTAACTATGGCTACACCTTC
TRBV7-8	few	TRBJ1-1	NA	CASSGPHGAVDTEAFF	TGTGCCAGCAGCGGGCCCCACGGGGCTGTCGACACTGAAGCTTTCTTT
TRBV19	NA	TRBJ1-2	TRBD1	CASSIGQGVDGYTF	TGTGCCAGTAGTATCGGACAGGGTGTAGATGGCTACACCTTC
TRBV5-6	NA	TRBJ1-5	NA	CASSLGQRSQPQHF	TGTGCCAGCAGCTTGGGACAGAGGAGTCAGCCCCAGCATTTT
TRBV5-5	few	TRBJ1-2	NA	CASSTGTNDGYTF	TGTGCCAGCAGCACCGGGACAAACGATGGCTACACCTTC
TRBV4-3	few	TRBJ1-4	NA	CASSQAGVGEKLFF	TGCGCCAGCAGCCAAGCGGGGGTAGGGGAAAAACTGTTTTTT
TRBV5-1	NA	TRBJ2-5	TRBD1	CASGPQGARETQYF	TGCGCCAGCGGCCCGCAGGGGGCACGGGAGACCCAGTACTTC
TRBV20-1	few	TRBJ2-2	TRBD2	CSAPGLANTGELFF	TGCAGTGCCCCGGGACTAGCGAACACCGGGGAGCTGTTTTTT
TRBV5-6	few	TRBJ1-4	NA	CASSPYRAGNEKLFF	TGTGCCAGCAGCCCGTACAGGGCGGGAAATGAAAAACTGTTTTTT
TRBV11-2	NA	TRBJ1-4	NA	CASSRDGNEKLFF	TGTGCCAGCAGCCGGGACGGTAATGAAAAACTGTTTTTT
TRBV7-2	many	TRBJ2-5	NA	CASSRPGETQYF	TGTGCCAGCAGCCGCCCGGGGGAGACCCAGTACTTC
TRBV2	NA	TRBJ2-7	NA	CAGSTAYEQYF	TGTGCCGGCTCTACCGCCTACGAGCAGTACTTC
TRBV5-1	many	TRBJ1-3	NA	CASSLQGQDTIYF	TGCGCCAGCAGCTTGCAAGGGCAGGACACCATATATTTT
TRBV14	NA	TRBJ1-5	TRBD1	CASSHPGGTQHF	TGTGCCAGCAGCCATCCAGGGGGGACCCAGCATTTT
TRBV18	NA	TRBJ1-1	NA	CASSPGAGSTEAFF	TGTGCCAGCTCACCAGGGGCCGGCAGCACTGAAGCTTTCTTT
TRBV7-8	NA	TRBJ2-3	NA	CASSSSRVPLDTQYF	TGTGCCAGCAGCTCTTCCCGGGTCCCTTTAGATACGCAGTATTTT
TRBV9	NA	TRBJ2-1	NA	CASSVPGRDNEQFF	TGTGCCAGCAGCGTCCCGGGACGGGACAATGAGCAGTTCTTC
TRBV6-5	NA	TRBJ1-1	NA	CASSYGGSQNTEAFF	TGTGCCAGCAGTTACGGGGGGTCCCAGAACACTGAAGCTTTCTTT
TRBV19	once	TRBJ2-7	NA	CASRGLGGPYEQYF	TGTGCCAGTAGGGGTCTCGGGGGACCCTACGAGCAGTACTTC
TRBV30	NA	TRBJ1-5	NA	CAWESAQGQPQHF	TGTGCCTGGGAATCGGCACAAGGCCAGCCCCAGCATTTT
TRBV18	many	TRBJ1-6	TRBD1	CASSPSGQTNSPLHF	TGTGCCAGCTCACCATCGGGACAGACTAATTCACCCCTCCACTTT
TRBV5-4	many	TRBJ1-5	NA	CASSQGGQPPNQPQHF	TGTGCCAGCAGCCAAGGCGGACAGCCCCCCAATCAGCCCCAGCATTTT
TRBV2	many	TRBJ2-3	NA	CASSRQRGTDTQYF	TGTGCCAGCAGCCGACAGAGGGGCACAGATACGCAGTATTTT
TRBV14	many	TRBJ2-1	NA	CASSQDLVSQEQFF	TGTGCCAGCAGCCAAGATCTTGTGTCACAGGAGCAGTTCTTC
TRBV6-5	NA	TRBJ2-3	NA	CASSPLAGRQTDTQYF	TGTGCCAGCAGTCCCCTGGCGGGGCGCCAAACAGATACGCAGTATTTT
TRBV3-2	few	TRBJ2-3	NA	CASSQPRRGHTDTQYF	TGTGCCAGCAGCCAGCCAAGGCGGGGTCACACAGATACGCAGTATTTT
TRBV5-4	few	TRBJ2-1	NA	CASSLTSGTYNEQFF	TGTGCCAGCAGCTTGACGTCAGGGACCTACAATGAGCAGTTCTTC
TRBV7-8	few	TRBJ2-7	NA	CASSLRGALIGGEQYF	TGTGCCAGCAGCCTGAGGGGGGCCCTGATCGGGGGCGAGCAGTACTTC
TRBV20-1	NA	TRBJ1-2	TRBD1	CSASVGGSYGYTF	TGCAGTGCTAGCGTAGGGGGCAGCTATGGCTACACCTTC
TRBV5-6	NA	TRBJ1-5	NA	CASSLAGVDVQPQHF	TGTGCCAGCAGCTTGGCCGGGGTTGATGTTCAGCCCCAGCATTTT
TRBV9	NA	TRBJ2-5	TRBD1	CASSVAPGQGETQYF	TGTGCCAGCAGCGTAGCCCCGGGACAGGGGGAGACCCAGTACTTC
TRBV6-5	many	TRBJ1-1	NA	CASSDISNTEAFF	TGTGCCAGCAGTGACATATCGAACACTGAAGCTTTCTTT
TRBV15	many	TRBJ2-5	TRBD1	CATSPSGGRETQYF	TGTGCCACCAGTCCGTCAGGGGGCCGGGAGACCCAGTACTTC
TRBV7-8	NA	TRBJ1-1	NA	CASSPVADMNTEAFF	TGTGCCAGCAGCCCAGTCGCAGACATGAACACTGAAGCTTTCTTT
TRBV6-2/TRBV6-3	NA	TRBJ2-2	NA	CASSYLVLTGELFF	TGTGCCAGCAGTTACCTCGTATTGACCGGGGAGCTGTTTTTT
TRBV5-1	NA	TRBJ2-1	TRBD2	CASSLGASGSYNEQFF	TGCGCCAGCAGCTTGGGGGCTAGCGGATCCTACAATGAGCAGTTCTTC
TRBV6-2/TRBV6-3	NA	TRBJ1-2	NA	CASSYWGPGYGYTF	TGTGCCAGCAGTTATTGGGGACCGGGCTATGGCTACACCTTC
TRBV5-5	NA	TRBJ2-6	NA	CASSLRLSYSGANVLTF	TGTGCCAGCAGCTTAAGGCTGTCGTATTCTGGGGCCAACGTCCTGACTTTC
TRBV20-1	NA	TRBJ2-5	TRBD2	CSAPLAGEETQYF	TGCAGTGCTCCCCTAGCGGGGGAAGAGACCCAGTACTTC
TRBV29-1	NA	TRBJ2-6	TRBD1	CSVQGNSGANVLTF	TGCAGCGTACAGGGGAACTCTGGGGCCAACGTCCTGACTTTC
TRBV7-9	few	TRBJ1-4	TRBD1	CASSLSGTGDEKLFF	TGTGCCAGCAGCTTATCCGGGACAGGGGATGAAAAACTGTTTTTT
TRBV2	few	TRBJ2-7	NA	CASKPADLVYEQYF	TGTGCCAGCAAACCTGCGGACCTAGTCTACGAGCAGTACTTC
TRBV7-2	few	TRBJ2-7	NA	CASSWGWTLGLHEQYF	TGTGCCAGCAGCTGGGGTTGGACGCTGGGTTTGCACGAGCAGTACTTC
TRBV19	few	TRBJ2-2	TRBD1	CATRRQGDHRDTGELFF	TGTGCCACCAGGAGACAGGGGGACCACCGGGACACCGGGGAGCTGTTTTTT
TRBV4-1	many	TRBJ1-4	NA	CASSQGTVATNEKLFF	TGCGCCAGCAGCCAAGGGACGGTCGCAACTAATGAAAAACTGTTTTTT
TRBV5-6	many	TRBJ1-4	TRBD1	CASSLQGQGLFGTNEKLFF	TGTGCCAGCAGCTTGCAAGGACAGGGGCTCTTCGGCACTAATGAAAAACTGTTTTTT
TRBV5-5	NA	TRBJ2-5	NA	CASSWSRVGWETQYF	TGTGCCAGCAGCTGGAGCAGGGTTGGGTGGGAGACCCAGTACTTC
TRBV20-1	NA	TRBJ2-7	TRBD2	CSAQGPGGGYEQYF	TGCAGTGCACAAGGCCCCGGGGGGGGCTACGAGCAGTACTTC
TRBV11-3	NA	TRBJ2-2	NA	CASSLDSWGKKDTGELFF	TGTGCCAGCAGCTTAGATTCTTGGGGGAAGAAGGATACCGGGGAGCTGTTTTTT
TRBV3-1	few	TRBJ2-3	NA	CASSLVVGLNTQYF	TGTGCCAGCAGCCTTGTAGTGGGGTTGAATACGCAGTATTTT
TRBV5-1	few	TRBJ2-5	NA	CASSLATGMEETQYF	TGCGCCAGCAGCTTGGCCACAGGGATGGAGGAGACCCAGTACTTC